Detailed here is one TCR beta chain. These data come from a study of human T cells and chemical hapten exposure. The time point denotes: patch test 1, 2 weeks after DPC sensitization. This sample's treatment: therapeutic diphenylcyclopropenone sensitization with weekly scalp DPC. Using its own MiXCR run on the RACE reads, TCRdb lists one record per CDR3 protein. The data show roughly 98,000 distinct CDR3 sequences, about an eighth seen once. This CDR3 has 12 amino acids. V lost 3 bases and J lost 9; bases outside the gene matches: 3. Per germline, CDR1 SGHTA and CDR2 FQGNSA. The sequenced sample was whole blood, obtained in connection with sensitization to the hapten diphenylcyclopropenone (DPC). V is TRBV7-2 and J is TRBJ2-7, with 9 bases fitting TRBD2. The clonotype comes from a woman in her forties with alopecia areata. Some clones in this sample may be carry-over from other donors' samples. CDR3: CASSFPTSGQYF. DNA for the CDR3: TGTGCCAGCAGCTTCCCGACTAGCGGGCAGTACTTC.